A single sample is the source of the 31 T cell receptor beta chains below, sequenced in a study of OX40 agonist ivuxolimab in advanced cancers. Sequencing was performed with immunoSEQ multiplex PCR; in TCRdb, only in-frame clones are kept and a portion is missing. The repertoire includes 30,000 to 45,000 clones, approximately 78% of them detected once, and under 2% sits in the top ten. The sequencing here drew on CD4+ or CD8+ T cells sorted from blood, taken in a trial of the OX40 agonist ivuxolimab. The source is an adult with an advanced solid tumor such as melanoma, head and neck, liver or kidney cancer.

CDR3 DNA: TGTGCCACCAGCAGAGATCCAACAGCCCAAGAGACCCAGTACTTC. Amino acids: CATSRDPTAQETQYF. The chain joins TRBV15 to TRBJ2-5; D is unclear. The CDR3 has 15 amino acids. The V gene lost 0 bases and the J gene lost 1 base, with 9 bases spanning the gap. Germline loops: CDR1 LNHNV, CDR2 YYDKDF (reference sequence).

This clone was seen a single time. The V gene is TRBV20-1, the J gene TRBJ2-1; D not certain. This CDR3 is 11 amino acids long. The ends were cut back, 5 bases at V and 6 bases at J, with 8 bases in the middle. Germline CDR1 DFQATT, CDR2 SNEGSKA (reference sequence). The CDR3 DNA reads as TGCAGTGCTGCGATAGGCAATGAGCAGTTCTTC. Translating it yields CSAAIGNEQFF.

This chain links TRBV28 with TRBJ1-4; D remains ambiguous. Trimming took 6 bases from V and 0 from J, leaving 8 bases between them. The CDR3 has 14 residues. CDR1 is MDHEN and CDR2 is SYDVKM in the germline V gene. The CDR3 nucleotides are TGTGCCAGCAGCAGACTTACAACTAATGAAAAACTGTTTTTT. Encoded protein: CASSRLTTNEKLFF.

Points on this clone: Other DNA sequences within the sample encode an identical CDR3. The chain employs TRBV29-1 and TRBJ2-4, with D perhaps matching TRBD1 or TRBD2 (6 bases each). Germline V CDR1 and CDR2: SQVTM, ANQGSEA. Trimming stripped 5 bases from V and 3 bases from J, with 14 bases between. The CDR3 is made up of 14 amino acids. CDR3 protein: CSVRGAVGKNIQYF. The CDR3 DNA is TGCAGCGTTAGGGGGGCGGTCGGCAAAAACATTCAGTACTTC.

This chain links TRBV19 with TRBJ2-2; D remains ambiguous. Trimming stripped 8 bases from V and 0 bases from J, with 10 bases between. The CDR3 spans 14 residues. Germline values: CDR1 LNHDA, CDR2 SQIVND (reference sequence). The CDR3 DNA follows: TGTGCCAGTCGTAGACCGTCGAACACCGGGGAGCTGTTTTTT. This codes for CASRRPSNTGELFF.

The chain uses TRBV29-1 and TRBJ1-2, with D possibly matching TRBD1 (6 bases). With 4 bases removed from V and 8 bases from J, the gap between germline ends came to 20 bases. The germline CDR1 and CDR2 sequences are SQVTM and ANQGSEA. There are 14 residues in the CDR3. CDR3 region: CSVVAGVSLGGYTF. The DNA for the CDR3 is TGCAGCGTTGTAGCAGGGGTCTCCTTAGGAGGCTACACCTTC.

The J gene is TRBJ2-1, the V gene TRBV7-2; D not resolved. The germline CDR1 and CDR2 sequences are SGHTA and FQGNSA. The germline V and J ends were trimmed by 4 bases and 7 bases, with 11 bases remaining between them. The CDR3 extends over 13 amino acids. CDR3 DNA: TGTGCCAGCAGCTCGTTTGTAGGGAATGAGCAGTTCTTC. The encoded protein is CASSSFVGNEQFF.

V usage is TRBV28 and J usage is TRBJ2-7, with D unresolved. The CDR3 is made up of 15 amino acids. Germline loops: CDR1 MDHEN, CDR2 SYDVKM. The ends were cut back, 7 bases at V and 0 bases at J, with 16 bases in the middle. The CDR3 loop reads CASITPRLSSYEQYF. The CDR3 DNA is TGTGCCAGCATTACGCCGAGGCTTAGCTCCTACGAGCAGTACTTC. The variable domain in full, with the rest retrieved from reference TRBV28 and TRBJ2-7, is DVKVTQSSRYLVKRTGEKVFLECVQDMDHENMFWYRQDPGLGLRLIYFSYDVKMKEKGDIPEGYSVSREKKERFSLILESASTNQTSMYLCASITPRLSSYEQYFGPGTRLTVT.

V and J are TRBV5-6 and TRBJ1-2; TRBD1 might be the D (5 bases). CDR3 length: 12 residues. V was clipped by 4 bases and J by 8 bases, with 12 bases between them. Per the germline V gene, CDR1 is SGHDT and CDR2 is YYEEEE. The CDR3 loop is CASSADIGGYTF. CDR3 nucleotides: TGTGCCAGCAGCGCGGACATTGGCGGCTACACCTTC.

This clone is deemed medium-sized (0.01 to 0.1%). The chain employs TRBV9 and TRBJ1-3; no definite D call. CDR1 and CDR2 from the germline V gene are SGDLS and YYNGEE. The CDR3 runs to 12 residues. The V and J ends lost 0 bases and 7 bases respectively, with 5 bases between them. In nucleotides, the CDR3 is TGTGCCAGCAGCGTAGCGGGCAACACCATATATTTT. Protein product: CASSVAGNTIYF.

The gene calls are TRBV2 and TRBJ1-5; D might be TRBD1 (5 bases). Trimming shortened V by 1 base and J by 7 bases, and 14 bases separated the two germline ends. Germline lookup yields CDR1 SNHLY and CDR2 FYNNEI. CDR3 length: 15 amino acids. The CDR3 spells CASSEVGGLWQPQHF. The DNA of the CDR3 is TGTGCCAGCAGTGAAGTTGGGGGGTTATGGCAGCCCCAGCATTTT.

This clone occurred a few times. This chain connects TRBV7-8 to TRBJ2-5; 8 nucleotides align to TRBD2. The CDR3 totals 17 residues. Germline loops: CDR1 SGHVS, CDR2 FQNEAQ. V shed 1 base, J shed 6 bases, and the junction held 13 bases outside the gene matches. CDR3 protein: CASSLGGTGRAGKTQYF. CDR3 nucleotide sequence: TGTGCCAGCAGCTTAGGAGGGACCGGGAGGGCCGGAAAGACCCAGTACTTC.

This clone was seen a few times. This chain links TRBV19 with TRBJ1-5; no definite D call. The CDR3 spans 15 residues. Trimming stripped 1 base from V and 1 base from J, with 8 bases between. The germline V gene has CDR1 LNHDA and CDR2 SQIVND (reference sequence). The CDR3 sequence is CASSIGILSNQPQHF. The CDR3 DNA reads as TGTGCCAGTAGTATAGGCATACTGAGCAATCAGCCCCAGCATTTT. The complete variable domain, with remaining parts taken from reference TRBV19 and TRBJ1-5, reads DGGITQSPKYLFRKEGQNVTLSCEQNLNHDAMYWYRQDPGQGLRLIYYSQIVNDFQKGDIAEGYSVSREKKESFPLTVTSAQKNPTAFYLCASSIGILSNQPQHFGDGTRLSIL.

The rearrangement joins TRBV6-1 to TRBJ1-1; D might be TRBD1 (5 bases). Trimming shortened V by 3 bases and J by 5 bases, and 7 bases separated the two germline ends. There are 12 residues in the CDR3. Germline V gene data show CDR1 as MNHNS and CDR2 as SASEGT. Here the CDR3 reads CASSDRVTEAFF. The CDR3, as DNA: TGTGCCAGCAGTGACAGGGTTACTGAAGCTTTCTTT.

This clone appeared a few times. CDR3 protein: CASSPGANQPQHF. The CDR3 nucleotides are TGTGCCAGCTCACCGGGTGCGAATCAGCCCCAGCATTTT. The chain is built from TRBV18 and TRBJ1-5; D gene unclear. The germline V and J ends were trimmed by 3 bases and 4 bases, with 7 bases remaining between them. The CDR3 is 13 amino acids. The germline V gene has CDR1 KGHSH and CDR2 LQKENI.

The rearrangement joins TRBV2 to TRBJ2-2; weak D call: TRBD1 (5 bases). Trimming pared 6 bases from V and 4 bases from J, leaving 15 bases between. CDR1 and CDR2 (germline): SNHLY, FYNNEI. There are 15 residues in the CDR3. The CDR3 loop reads CASREKGLSTGELFF. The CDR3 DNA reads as TGTGCCAGCAGGGAGAAGGGGCTGAGCACCGGGGAGCTGTTTTTT. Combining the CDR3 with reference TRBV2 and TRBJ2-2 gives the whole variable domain EPEVTQTPSHQVTQMGQEVILRCVPISNHLYFYWYRQILGQKVEFLVSFYNNEISEKSEIFDDQFSVERPDGSNFTLKIRSTKLEDSAMYFCASREKGLSTGELFFGEGSRLTVL.

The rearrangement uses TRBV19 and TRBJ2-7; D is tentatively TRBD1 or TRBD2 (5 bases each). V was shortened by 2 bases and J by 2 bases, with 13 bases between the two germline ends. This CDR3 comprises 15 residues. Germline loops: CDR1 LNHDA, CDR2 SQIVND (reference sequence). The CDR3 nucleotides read TGTGCCAGTAGTATACCGGGACGGTGGCCCTACGAGCAGTACTTC. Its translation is CASSIPGRWPYEQYF.

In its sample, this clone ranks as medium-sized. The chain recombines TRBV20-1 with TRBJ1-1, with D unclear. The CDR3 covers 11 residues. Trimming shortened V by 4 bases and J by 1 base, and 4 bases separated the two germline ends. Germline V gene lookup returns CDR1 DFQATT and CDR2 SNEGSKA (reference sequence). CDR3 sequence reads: CSAMRNTEAFF. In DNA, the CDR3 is TGCAGTGCTATGAGGAACACTGAAGCTTTCTTT.

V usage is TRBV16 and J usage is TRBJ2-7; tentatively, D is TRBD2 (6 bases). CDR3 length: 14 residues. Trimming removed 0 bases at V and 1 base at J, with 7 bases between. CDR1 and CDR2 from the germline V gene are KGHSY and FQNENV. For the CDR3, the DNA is TGTGCCAGCAGCCAATCGGCGGGATCCTACGAGCAGTACTTC. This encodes CASSQSAGSYEQYF.

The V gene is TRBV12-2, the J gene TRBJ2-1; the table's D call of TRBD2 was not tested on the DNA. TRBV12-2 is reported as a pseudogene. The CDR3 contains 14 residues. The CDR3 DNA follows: TGTGCAAGTCGACACACCGCAGATAGCGATGAGCAGTTCTTC. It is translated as CASRHTADSDEQFF.

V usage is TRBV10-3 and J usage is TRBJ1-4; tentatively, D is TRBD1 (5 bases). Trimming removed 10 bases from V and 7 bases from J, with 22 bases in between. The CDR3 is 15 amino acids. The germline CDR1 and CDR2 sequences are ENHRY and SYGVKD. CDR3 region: CATRLGQGGSEKLFF. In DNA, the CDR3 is TGTGCCACCAGACTTGGGCAGGGTGGTTCTGAAAAACTGTTTTTT.

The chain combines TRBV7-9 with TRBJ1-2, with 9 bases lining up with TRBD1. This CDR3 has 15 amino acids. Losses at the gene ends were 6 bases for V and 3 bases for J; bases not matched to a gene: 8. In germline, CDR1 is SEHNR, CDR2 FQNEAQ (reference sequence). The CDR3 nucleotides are TGTGCCAGCAGTTCTACGGGACAGGGAGACTATGGCTACACCTTC. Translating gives CASSSTGQGDYGYTF.

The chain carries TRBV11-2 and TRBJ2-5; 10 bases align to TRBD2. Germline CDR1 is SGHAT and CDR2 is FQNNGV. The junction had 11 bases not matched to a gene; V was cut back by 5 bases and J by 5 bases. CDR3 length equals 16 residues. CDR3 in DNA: TGTGCCAGCAGCCCACGGGCTAGCGGGGGTCTGGAGACCCAGTACTTC. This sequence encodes CASSPRASGGLETQYF.

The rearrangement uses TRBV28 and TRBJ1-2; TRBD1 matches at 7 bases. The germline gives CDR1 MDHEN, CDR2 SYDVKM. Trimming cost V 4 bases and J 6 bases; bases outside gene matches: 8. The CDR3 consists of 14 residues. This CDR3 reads CASSSLGQANGYTF. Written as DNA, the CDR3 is TGTGCCAGCAGTTCCCTCGGACAGGCTAATGGCTACACCTTC.

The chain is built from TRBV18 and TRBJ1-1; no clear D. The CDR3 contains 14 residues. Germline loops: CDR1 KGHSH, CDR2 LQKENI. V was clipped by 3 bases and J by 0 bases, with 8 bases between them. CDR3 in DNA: TGTGCCAGCTCACCCATCCAGATGAACACTGAAGCTTTCTTT. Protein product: CASSPIQMNTEAFF.

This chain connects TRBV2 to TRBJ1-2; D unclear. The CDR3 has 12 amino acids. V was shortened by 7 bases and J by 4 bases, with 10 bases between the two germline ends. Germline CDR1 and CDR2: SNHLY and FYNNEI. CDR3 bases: TGTGCCAGCAAGGTTCAGGTCTATGGCTACACCTTC. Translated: CASKVQVYGYTF.

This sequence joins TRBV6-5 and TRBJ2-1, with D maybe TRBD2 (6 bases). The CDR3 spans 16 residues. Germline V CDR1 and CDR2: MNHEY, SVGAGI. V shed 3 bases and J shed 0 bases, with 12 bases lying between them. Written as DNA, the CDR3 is TGTGCCAGCAGTTATTCGGGGGTGGACTCCTACAATGAGCAGTTCTTC. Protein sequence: CASSYSGVDSYNEQFF.

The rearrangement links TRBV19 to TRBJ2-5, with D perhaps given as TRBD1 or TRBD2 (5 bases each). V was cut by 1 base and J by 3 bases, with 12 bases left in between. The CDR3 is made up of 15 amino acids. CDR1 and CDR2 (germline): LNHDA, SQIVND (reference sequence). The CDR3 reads CASSIVWGSEETQYF. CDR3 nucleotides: TGTGCCAGTAGTATAGTCTGGGGGTCTGAAGAGACCCAGTACTTC.

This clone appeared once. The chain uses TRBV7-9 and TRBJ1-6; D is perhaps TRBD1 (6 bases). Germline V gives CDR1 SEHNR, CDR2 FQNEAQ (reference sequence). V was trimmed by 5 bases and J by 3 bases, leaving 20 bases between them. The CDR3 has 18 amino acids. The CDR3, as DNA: TGTGCCAGCAGCCCCGATCAAGGGGGGAGCTTCTATAATTCACCCCTCCACTTT. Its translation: CASSPDQGGSFYNSPLHF.

The CDR3 loop reads CASSLRGAGGGYTF. In DNA, the CDR3 is TGTGCCAGCAGCTTAAGAGGGGCCGGCGGTGGCTACACCTTC. The chain links TRBV13 to TRBJ1-2, with D perhaps TRBD1 (5 bases). The germline V gene has CDR1 PRHDT and CDR2 FYEKMQ (reference sequence). Trimming shortened V by 2 bases and J by 7 bases, and 14 bases separated the two germline ends. The CDR3 covers 14 residues.

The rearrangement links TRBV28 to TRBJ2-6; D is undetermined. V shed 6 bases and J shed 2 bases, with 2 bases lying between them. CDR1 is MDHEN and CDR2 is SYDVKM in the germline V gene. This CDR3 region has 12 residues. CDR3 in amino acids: CASRAGANVLTF. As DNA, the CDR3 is TGTGCCAGCAGAGCTGGGGCCAACGTCCTGACTTTC.